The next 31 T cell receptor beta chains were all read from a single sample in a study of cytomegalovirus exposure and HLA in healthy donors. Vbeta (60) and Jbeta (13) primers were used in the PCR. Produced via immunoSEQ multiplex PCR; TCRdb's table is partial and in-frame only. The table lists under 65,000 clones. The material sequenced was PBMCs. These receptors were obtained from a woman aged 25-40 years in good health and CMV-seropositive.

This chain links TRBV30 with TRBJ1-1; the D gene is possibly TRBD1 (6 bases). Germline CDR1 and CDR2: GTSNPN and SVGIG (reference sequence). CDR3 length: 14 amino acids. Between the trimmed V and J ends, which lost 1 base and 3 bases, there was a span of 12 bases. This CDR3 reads CAWSAHRADTEAFF. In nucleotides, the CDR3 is TGTGCCTGGAGTGCCCACAGGGCTGACACTGAAGCTTTCTTT.

CDR3 DNA: TGTGCCAGCAGCCTGAGGAGGCGTACCGGGGAGCTGTTTTTT. Its translation: CASSLRRRTGELFF. The genes are TRBV7-2 and TRBJ2-2, with D possibly TRBD2 on 5 matching bases. The V gene's germline CDR1 is SGHTA and CDR2 FQGNSA. The CDR3 contains 14 residues. The V end lost 5 bases, the J end lost 5 bases, and 12 bases lay between the germline ends.

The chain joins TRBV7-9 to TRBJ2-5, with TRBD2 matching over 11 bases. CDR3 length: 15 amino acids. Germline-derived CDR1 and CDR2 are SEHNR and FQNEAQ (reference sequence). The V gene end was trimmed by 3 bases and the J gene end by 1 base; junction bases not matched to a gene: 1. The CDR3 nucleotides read TGTGCCAGCAGCTTTGGGACTAGCGGCCAAGAGACCCAGTACTTC. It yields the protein CASSFGTSGQETQYF.

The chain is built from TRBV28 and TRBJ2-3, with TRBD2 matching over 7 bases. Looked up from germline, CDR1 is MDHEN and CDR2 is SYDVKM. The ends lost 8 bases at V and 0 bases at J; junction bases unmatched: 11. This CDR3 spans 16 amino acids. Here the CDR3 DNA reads TGTGCCAGCTATCACCTGGGGCGGGGGAGCACAGATACGCAGTATTTT. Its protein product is CASYHLGRGSTDTQYF.

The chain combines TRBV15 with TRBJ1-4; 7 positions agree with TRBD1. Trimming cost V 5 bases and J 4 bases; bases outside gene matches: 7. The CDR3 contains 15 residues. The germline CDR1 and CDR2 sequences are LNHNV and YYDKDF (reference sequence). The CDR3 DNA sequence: TGTGCCACCAGCGTAGGGACAGCAGATAATGAAAAACTGTTTTTT. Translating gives CATSVGTADNEKLFF.

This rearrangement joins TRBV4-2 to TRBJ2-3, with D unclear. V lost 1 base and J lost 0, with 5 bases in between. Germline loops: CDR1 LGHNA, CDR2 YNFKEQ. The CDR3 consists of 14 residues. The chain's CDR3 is CASSQGASTDTQYF. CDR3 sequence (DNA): TGTGCCAGCAGCCAAGGCGCTAGCACAGATACGCAGTATTTT.

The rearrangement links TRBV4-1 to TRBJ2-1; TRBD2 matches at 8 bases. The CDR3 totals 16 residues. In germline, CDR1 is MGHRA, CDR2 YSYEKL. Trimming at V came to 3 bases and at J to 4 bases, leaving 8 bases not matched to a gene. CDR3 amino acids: CASSHPSSGYYNEQFF. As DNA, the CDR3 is TGCGCCAGCAGCCACCCCTCTAGCGGGTATTACAATGAGCAGTTCTTC.

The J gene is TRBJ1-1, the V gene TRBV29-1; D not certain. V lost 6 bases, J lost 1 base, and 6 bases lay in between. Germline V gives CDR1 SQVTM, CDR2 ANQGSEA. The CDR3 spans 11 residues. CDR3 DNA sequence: TGCAGCGTCCCGGGGAACACTGAAGCTTTCTTT. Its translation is CSVPGNTEAFF. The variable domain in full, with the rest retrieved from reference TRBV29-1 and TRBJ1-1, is SAVISQKPSRDICQRGTSLTIQCQVDSQVTMMFWYRQQPGQSLTLIATANQGSEATYESGFVIDKFPISRPNLTFSTLTVSNMSPEDSSIYLCSVPGNTEAFFGQGTRLTVV.

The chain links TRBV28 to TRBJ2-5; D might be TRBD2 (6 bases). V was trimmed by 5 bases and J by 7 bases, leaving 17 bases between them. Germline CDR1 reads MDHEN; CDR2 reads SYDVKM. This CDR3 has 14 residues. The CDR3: CASSPGTSPGTQYF. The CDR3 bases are TGTGCCAGCAGTCCGGGGACTTCCCCCGGGACCCAGTACTTC.

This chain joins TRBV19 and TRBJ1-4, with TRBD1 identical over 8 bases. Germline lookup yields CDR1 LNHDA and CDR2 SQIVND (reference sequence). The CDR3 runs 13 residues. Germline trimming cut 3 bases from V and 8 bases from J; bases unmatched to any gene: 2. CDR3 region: CASSIGTGEKLFF. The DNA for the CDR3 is TGTGCCAGTAGTATCGGGACAGGAGAAAAACTGTTTTTT. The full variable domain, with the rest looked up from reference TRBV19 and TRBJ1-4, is DGGITQSPKYLFRKEGQNVTLSCEQNLNHDAMYWYRQDPGQGLRLIYYSQIVNDFQKGDIAEGYSVSREKKESFPLTVTSAQKNPTAFYLCASSIGTGEKLFFGSGTQLSVL.

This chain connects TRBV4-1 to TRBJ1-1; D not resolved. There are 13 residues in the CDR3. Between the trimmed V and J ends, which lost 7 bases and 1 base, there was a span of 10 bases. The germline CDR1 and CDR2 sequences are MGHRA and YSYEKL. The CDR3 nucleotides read TGCGCCAGCACCCCCCCCGGGAACACTGAAGCTTTCTTT. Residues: CASTPPGNTEAFF.

The CDR3 reads CASRASPLFHEQYF. The CDR3 nucleotides read TGCGCCAGCAGAGCTAGCCCGCTCTTCCACGAGCAGTACTTC. The chain couples TRBV10-2 to TRBJ2-7; perhaps TRBD2 as D (5 bases). The CDR3 spans 14 residues. V was cut by 6 bases and J by 5 bases, with 17 bases left in between. Germline lookup yields CDR1 WSHSY and CDR2 SAAADI.

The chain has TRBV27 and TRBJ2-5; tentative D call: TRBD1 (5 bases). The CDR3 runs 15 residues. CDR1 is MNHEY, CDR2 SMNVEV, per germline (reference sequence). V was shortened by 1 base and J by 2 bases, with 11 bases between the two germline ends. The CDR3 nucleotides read TGTGCCAGCAGTTTATTGGGTGGGGCACAAGAGACCCAGTACTTC. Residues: CASSLLGGAQETQYF.

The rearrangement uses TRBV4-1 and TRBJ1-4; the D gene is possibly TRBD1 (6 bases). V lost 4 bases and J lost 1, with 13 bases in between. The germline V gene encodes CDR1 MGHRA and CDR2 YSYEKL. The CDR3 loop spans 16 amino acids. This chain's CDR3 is CASSPTTGGTNEKLFF. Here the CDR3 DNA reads TGCGCCAGCAGCCCGACGACAGGAGGAACTAATGAAAAACTGTTTTTT.

CDR3 region: CAWSAGGNQPQHF. CDR3 DNA: TGTGCCTGGAGTGCGGGAGGCAATCAGCCCCAGCATTTT. The rearrangement joins TRBV30 to TRBJ1-5; no definite D call. CDR1 and CDR2 (germline): GTSNPN, SVGIG (reference sequence). Trimming cost V 1 base and J 2 bases, with 6 bases left between them. The CDR3 sequence is 13 residues long.

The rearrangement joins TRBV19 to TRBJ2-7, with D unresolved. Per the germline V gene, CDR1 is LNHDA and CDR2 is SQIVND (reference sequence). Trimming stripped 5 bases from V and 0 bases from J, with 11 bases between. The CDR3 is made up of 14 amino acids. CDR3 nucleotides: TGTGCCAGTAGTGAGAGCGATAGCTCCTACGAGCAGTACTTC. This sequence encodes CASSESDSSYEQYF.

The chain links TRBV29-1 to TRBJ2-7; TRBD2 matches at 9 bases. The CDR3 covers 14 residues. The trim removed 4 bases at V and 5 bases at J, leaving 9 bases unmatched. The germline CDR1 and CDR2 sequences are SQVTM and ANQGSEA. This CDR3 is CSVGKLAGNDEQYF. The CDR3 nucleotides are TGCAGCGTTGGCAAGCTAGCGGGGAACGACGAGCAGTACTTC.

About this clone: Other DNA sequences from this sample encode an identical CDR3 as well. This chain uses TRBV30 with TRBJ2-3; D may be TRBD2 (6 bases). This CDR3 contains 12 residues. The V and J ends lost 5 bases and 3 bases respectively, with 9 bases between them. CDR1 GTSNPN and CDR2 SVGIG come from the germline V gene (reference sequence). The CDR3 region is CAWGGETDTQYF. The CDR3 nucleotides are TGTGCCTGGGGAGGGGAGACAGATACGCAGTATTTT.

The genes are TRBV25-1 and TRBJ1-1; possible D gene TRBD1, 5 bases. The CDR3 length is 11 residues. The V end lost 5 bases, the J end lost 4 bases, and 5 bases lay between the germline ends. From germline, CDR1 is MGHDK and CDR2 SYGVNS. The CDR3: CASSTGTEAFF. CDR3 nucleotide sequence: TGTGCCAGCAGTACAGGCACTGAAGCTTTCTTT.

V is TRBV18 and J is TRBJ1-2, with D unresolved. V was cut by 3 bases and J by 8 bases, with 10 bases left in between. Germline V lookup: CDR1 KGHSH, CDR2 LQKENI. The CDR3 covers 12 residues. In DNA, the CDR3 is TGTGCCAGCTCACCCGAGAGGTACGGCTACACCTTC. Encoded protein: CASSPERYGYTF.

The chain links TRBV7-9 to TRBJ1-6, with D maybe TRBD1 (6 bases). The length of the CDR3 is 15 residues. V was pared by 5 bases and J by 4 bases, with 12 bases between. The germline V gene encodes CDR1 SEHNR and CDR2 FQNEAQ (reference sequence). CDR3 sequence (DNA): TGTGCCAGCAGCCTTCTTCAGGGGTATAATTCACCCCTCCACTTT. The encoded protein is CASSLLQGYNSPLHF.

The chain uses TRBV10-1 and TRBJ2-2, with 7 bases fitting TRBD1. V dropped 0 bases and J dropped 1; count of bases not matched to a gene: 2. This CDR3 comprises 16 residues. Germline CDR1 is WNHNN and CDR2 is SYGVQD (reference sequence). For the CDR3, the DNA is TGCGCCAGCAGTGAGTCTGCAGGGGGGAACACCGGGGAGCTGTTTTTT. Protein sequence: CASSESAGGNTGELFF.

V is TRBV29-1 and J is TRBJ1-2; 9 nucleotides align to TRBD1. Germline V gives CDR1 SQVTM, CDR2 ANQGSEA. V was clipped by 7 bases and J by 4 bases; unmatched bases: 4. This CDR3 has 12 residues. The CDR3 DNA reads TGCAGCGGGGGACAGGGTGGCTATGGCTACACCTTC. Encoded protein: CSGGQGGYGYTF.

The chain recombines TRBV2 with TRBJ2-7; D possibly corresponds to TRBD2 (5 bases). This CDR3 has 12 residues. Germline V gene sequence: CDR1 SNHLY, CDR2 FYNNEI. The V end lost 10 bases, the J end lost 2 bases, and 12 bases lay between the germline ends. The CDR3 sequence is CAIRRGTYEQYF. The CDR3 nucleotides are TGTGCCATCAGAAGAGGGACCTACGAGCAGTACTTC.

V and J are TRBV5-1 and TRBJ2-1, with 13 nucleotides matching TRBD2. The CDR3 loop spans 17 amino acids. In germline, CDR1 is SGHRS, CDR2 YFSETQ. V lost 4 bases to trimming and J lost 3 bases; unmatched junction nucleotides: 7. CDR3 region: CASSPELAGGGYNEQFF. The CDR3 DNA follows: TGCGCCAGCAGCCCGGAACTAGCGGGGGGGGGCTACAATGAGCAGTTCTTC.

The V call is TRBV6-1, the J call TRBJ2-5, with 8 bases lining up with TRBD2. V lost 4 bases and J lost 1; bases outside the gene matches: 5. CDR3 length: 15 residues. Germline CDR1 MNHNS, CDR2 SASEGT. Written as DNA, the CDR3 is TGTGCCAGCAGTGTAAGCGGGAGCCCCCAAGAGACCCAGTACTTC. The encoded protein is CASSVSGSPQETQYF.

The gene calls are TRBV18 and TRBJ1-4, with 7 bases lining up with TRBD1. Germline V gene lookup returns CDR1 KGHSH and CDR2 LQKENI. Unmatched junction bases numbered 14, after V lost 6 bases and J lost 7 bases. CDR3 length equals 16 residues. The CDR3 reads CASSERPTGSGEKLFF. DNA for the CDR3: TGTGCCAGCTCCGAACGACCGACAGGGTCGGGTGAAAAACTGTTTTTT.

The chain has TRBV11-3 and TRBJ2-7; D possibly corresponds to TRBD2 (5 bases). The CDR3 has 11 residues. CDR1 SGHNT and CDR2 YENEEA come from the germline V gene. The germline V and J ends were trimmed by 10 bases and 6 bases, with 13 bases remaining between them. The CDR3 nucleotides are TGTGCCACCTCCGAGGGTGCCGAGCAGTACTTC. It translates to CATSEGAEQYF.

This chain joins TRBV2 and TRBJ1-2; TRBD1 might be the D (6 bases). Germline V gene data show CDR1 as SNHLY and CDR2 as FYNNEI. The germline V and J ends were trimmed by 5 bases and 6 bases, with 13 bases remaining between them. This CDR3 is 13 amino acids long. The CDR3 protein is CASSSGVGDGYTF. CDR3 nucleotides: TGTGCCAGCAGTTCAGGGGTGGGAGATGGCTACACCTTC.

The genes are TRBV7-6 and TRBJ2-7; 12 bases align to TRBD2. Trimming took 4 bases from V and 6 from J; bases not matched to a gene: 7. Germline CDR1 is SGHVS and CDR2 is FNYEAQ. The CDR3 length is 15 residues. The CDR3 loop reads CASSYRLAGAREQYF. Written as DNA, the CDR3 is TGTGCCAGCAGCTACCGACTAGCGGGAGCCCGCGAGCAGTACTTC. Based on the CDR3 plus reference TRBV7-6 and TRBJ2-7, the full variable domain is GAGVSQSPRYKVTKRGQDVALRCDPISGHVSLYWYRQALGQGPEFLTYFNYEAQQDKSGLPNDRFSAERPEGSISTLTIQRTEQRDSAMYRCASSYRLAGAREQYFGPGTRLTVT.

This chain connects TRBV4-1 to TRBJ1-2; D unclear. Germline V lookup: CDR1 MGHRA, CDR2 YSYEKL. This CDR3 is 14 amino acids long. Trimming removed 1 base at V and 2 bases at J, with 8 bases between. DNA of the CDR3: TGCGCCAGCAGCCAAGTAACAGAGAACTATGGCTACACCTTC. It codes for CASSQVTENYGYTF.